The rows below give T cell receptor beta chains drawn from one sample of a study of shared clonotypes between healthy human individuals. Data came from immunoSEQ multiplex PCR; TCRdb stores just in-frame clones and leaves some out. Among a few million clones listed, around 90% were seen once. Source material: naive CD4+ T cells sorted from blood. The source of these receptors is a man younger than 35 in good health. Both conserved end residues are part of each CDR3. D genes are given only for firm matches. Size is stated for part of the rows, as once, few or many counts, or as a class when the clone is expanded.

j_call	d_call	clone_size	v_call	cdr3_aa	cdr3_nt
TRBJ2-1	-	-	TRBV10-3	CAIGSRGFLSSYNEQFF	TGTGCCATCGGTTCCAGGGGTTTTTTAAGCTCCTACAATGAGCAGTTCTTC
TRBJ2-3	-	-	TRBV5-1	CASDPGSGLVDTQYF	TGCGCCAGCGACCCGGGGAGCGGCCTCGTTGATACGCAGTATTTT
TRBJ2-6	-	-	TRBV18	CASSPPPAAPGANVLTF	TGTGCCAGCTCACCACCGCCCGCGGCGCCTGGGGCCAACGTCCTGACTTTC
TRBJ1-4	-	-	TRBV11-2	CASSPGTAEKLFF	TGTGCCAGCAGCCCAGGGACCGCAGAAAAACTGTTTTTT
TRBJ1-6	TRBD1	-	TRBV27	CASSFYGTGNSPLHF	TGTGCCAGCAGTTTTTACGGGACAGGGAATTCACCCCTCCACTTT
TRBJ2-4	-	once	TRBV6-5	CASSPVAKNIQYF	TGTGCCAGCAGTCCGGTAGCCAAAAACATTCAGTACTTC
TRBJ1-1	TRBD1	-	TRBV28	CASSFGDRVNTEAFF	TGTGCCAGCAGTTTTGGGGACAGGGTGAACACTGAAGCTTTCTTT
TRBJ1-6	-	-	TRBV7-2	CASSLGRANSPLHF	TGTGCCAGCAGCTTAGGGAGGGCAAATTCACCCCTCCACTTT
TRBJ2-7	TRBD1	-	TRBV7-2	CASRGTGSSYEQYF	TGTGCCAGCAGAGGGACAGGGAGCTCCTACGAGCAGTACTTC
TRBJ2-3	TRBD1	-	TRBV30	CAWIPGGARTDTQYF	TGTGCCTGGATCCCAGGGGGCGCGCGCACAGATACGCAGTATTTT
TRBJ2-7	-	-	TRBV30	CAWSEQYEQYF	TGTGCCTGGAGTGAGCAGTACGAGCAGTACTTC
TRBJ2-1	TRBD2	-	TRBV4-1	CASSLAGGKKNNEQFF	TGCGCCAGCAGCCTAGCGGGGGGAAAAAAGAACAATGAGCAGTTCTTC
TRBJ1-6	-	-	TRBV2	CASRGQPGAYNSPLHF	TGTGCCAGCAGAGGACAGCCGGGAGCTTATAATTCACCCCTCCACTTT
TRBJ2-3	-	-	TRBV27	CASGRYPLTDTQYF	TGTGCCAGCGGCCGTTACCCCCTAACAGATACGCAGTATTTT
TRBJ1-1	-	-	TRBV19	CASSIARVNTEAFF	TGTGCCAGTAGTATAGCCAGGGTTAACACTGAAGCTTTCTTT
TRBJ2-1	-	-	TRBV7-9	CASSSSAGFRGYYNEQFF	TGTGCCAGCAGCTCTAGCGCAGGGTTCAGGGGGTACTACAATGAGCAGTTCTTC
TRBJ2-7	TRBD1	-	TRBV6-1	CASSDPLGGPYEQYF	TGTGCCAGCAGTGACCCTTTAGGGGGCCCCTACGAGCAGTACTTC
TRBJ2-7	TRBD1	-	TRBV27	CASRRRPSDRGFPYEQYF	TGTGCCAGCAGACGTCGGCCGTCGGACAGGGGGTTTCCCTACGAGCAGTACTTC
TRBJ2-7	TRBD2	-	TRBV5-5	CASSPQAGGYYEQYF	TGTGCCAGCAGCCCGCAAGCGGGAGGCTACTACGAGCAGTACTTC
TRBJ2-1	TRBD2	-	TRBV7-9	CASTPGSGGAYNEQFF	TGTGCCAGCACCCCCGGTAGCGGGGGGGCCTATAATGAGCAGTTCTTC
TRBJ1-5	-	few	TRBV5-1	CASSQEIDQPQHF	TGCGCCAGCAGTCAGGAGATAGATCAGCCCCAGCATTTT
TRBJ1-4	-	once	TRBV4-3	CASSQVSLGTNNEKLFF	TGCGCCAGCAGCCAAGTATCACTCGGGACGAATAATGAAAAACTGTTTTTT